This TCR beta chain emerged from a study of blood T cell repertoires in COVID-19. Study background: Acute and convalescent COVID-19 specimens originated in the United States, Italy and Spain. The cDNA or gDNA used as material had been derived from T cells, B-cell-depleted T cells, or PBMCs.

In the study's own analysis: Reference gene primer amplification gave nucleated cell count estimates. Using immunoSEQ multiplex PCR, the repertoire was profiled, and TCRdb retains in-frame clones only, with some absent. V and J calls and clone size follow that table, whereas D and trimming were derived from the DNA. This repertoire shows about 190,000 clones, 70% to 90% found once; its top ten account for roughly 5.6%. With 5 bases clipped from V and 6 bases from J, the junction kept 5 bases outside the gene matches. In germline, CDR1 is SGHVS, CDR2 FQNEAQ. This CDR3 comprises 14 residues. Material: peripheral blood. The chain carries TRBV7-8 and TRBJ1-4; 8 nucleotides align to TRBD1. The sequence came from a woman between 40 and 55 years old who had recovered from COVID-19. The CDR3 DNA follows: TGTGCCAGCAGCCTAGGACAGGGCTATGAAAAACTGTTTTTT. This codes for CASSLGQGYEKLFF.